This T cell receptor (beta chain) was sequenced during a study of blood T cell repertoires in COVID-19. About the study: Samples representing acute and convalescent COVID-19 were sourced from the United States, Italy and Spain.

Sequencing used immunoSEQ multiplex PCR; TCRdb keeps in-frame clones, though not all of them. The sample lists about 26,000 clones, around 65% occurring once. The V and J ends lost 6 bases and 7 bases respectively, with 17 bases between them. The CDR3 is 14 amino acids. Germline V gene data show CDR1 as KGHDR and CDR2 as SFDVKD. Sequenced material: peripheral blood. The receptor was derived from a man aged 55 to 69 with active or convalescent COVID-19. The chain has TRBV24-1 and TRBJ1-2; D not resolved. CDR3 in DNA: TGTGCCACCAGTAAAGACGGCCGGGATGGTGGCTACACCTTC. This codes for CATSKDGRDGGYTF.